This entry concerns a single TCR beta chain. Its antigen is not identified. The CDR3 extends 3 residues past the end of the read, so its final part is completed from the germline J gene. Recipients received nonmyeloablative bone marrow transplants from related graft donors, with transient mixed chimerism. Unstimulated Tregs (CD4+CD25+CD127-) and CD4+CD25- non-Tregs were sorted from PBMCs. The sample originates from a study of Tregs in tolerant kidney transplant recipients. Clones were sequenced by immunoSEQ multiplex PCR, and TCRdb holds only the in-frame ones, with some missing. Recorded for this sample: some 11,000 clones. Study-level points and caveats: Tregs expanded with activated donor B cells seemed most donor-specific. Tolerant patients' donor-specific Tregs expanded beyond overall Tregs, suggesting antigen-driven growth.

The ends lost 6 bases at V and 9 bases at J; junction bases unmatched: 6. CDR1 DFQATT and CDR2 SNEGSKA come from the germline V gene (reference sequence). This CDR3 is built from 13 residues. This receptor was identified in a human patient who received a combined kidney and bone marrow transplant. Some T cells may have come from the graft donor. The sequences come from CD8+ T cells from blood (PBMCs), collected 24 months after the transplant. The chain recombines TRBV20-1 with TRBJ2-1, with 12 bases lining up with TRBD1. The CDR3 here is CSAPGQGASEQFF. The part of the CDR3 DNA that was read is TGCAGTGCCCCGGGACAGGGGGCGAGTGAG.